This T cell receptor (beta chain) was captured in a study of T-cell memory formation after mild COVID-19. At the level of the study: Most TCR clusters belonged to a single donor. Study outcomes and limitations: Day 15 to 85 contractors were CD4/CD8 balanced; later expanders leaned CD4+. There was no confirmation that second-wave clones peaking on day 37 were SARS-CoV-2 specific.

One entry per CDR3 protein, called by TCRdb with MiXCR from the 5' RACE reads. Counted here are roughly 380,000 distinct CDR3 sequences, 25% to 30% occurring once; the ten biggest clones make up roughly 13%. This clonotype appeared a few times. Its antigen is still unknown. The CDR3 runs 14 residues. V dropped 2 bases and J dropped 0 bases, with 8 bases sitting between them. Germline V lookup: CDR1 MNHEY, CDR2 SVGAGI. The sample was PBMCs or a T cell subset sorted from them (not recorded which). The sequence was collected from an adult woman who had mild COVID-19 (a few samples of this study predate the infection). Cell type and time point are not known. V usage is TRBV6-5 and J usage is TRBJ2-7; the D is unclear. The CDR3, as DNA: TGTGCCAGCAGTTACATCCCGAACTCCTACGAGCAGTACTTC. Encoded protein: CASSYIPNSYEQYF.